The present T cell receptor beta chain was sequenced within a study of blood T cell repertoires in COVID-19. Looking at the study overall: From T cells, B-cell-depleted T cells, or PBMCs came the material, which was cDNA or gDNA.

TCRdb's table, derived via immunoSEQ multiplex PCR, lists solely in-frame clones and lacks some. The sample yields tens of thousands of clones, 91% seen once. The germline V gene encodes CDR1 SGHDN and CDR2 FVKESK. The CDR3 is made up of 15 amino acids. Unmatched junction bases numbered 6, after V lost 0 bases and J lost 5 bases. This clone was observed a handful of times. The sequencing input was peripheral blood. This clonotype was obtained from a woman between 45 and 65 years old in a cohort sampled during active COVID-19. V gene TRBV14 combines with J gene TRBJ1-2, with TRBD1 matching over 7 bases. CDR3 coding DNA: TGTGCCAGCAGCCAAGATCGAGGGGGCTGGTATGGCTACACCTTC. It encodes CASSQDRGGWYGYTF.